Shown below are 6 T cell receptor beta chains from a single sample sequenced in a study of cytomegalovirus exposure and HLA in healthy donors. Use of 60 Vbeta and 13 Jbeta primers characterized the PCR. The method was immunoSEQ multiplex PCR; TCRdb's version includes in-frame clones alone and lacks a portion of them. Of about 190,000 clones in the sample, approximately 80% are singletons; the top ten hold around an eighth. The sequencing input was PBMCs. The origin of the receptors is a woman under 40 in good health and CMV-seropositive.

The chain recombines TRBV5-5 with TRBJ1-1; D remains unclear. The CDR3 totals 14 residues. Trimming took off 1 base at V and 5 bases at J, with 12 bases between the two ends. The germline V gene encodes CDR1 SGHKS and CDR2 YYEKEE (reference sequence). CDR3 sequence reads: CASSLSRGGTEAFF. The CDR3 DNA follows: TGTGCCAGCAGCTTGTCCCGCGGCGGAACTGAAGCTTTCTTT.

The chain recombines TRBV6-1 with TRBJ2-7; TRBD1 might be the D (6 bases). V lost 4 bases and J 0 bases, leaving 13 bases between the germline ends. The germline V gene has CDR1 MNHNS and CDR2 SASEGT. The CDR3 totals 15 residues. In DNA form, the CDR3 reads TGTGCCAGCAGTGTGACAGGTAAAAGCTCCTACGAGCAGTACTTC. It is translated as CASSVTGKSSYEQYF.

The DNA for the CDR3 is TGCGCCAGCAGTAGCGACAGGGTCTATGGCTACACCTTC. Translation: CASSSDRVYGYTF. The rearrangement joins TRBV5-1 to TRBJ1-2; TRBD1 aligns across 7 bases. This CDR3 contains 13 residues. Germline-derived CDR1 and CDR2 are SGHRS and YFSETQ. The ends lost 5 bases at V and 4 bases at J; junction bases unmatched: 5.

CDR3 in amino acids: CASSQDSGTGANVLTF. In DNA, the CDR3 is TGCGCCAGCAGCCAAGATAGCGGGACTGGGGCCAACGTCCTGACTTTC. This chain uses TRBV4-3 with TRBJ2-6, with 8 bases identical to TRBD2. The CDR3 spans 16 residues. Per the germline V gene, CDR1 is LGHNA and CDR2 is YSLEER. With 0 bases clipped from V and 2 bases from J, the junction kept 0 bases outside the gene matches.

This clone was detected a few times. Other DNA sequences in this sample translate to the same CDR3. This sequence joins TRBV30 and TRBJ2-3, with TRBD2 matching over 8 bases. V lost 4 bases, J lost 0 bases, and 0 bases stayed unmatched. Germline V gene data show CDR1 as GTSNPN and CDR2 as SVGIG (reference sequence). The CDR3 runs to 13 residues. CDR3 nucleotide sequence: TGTGCCTGGACTAGCGGGAGCACAGATACGCAGTATTTT. Translated, it gives CAWTSGSTDTQYF.

The chain has TRBV19 and TRBJ2-3; 10 bases are shared with TRBD1. CDR3 length: 17 residues. V shed 5 bases, J shed 4 bases, and the junction held 12 bases outside the gene matches. CDR1 and CDR2 from the germline V gene are LNHDA and SQIVND (reference sequence). Here the CDR3 reads CASSLTGTGADADTQYF. CDR3 bases: TGTGCCAGTAGTTTAACCGGGACAGGGGCGGATGCAGATACGCAGTATTTT.